A selection of T cell receptor beta chains follows, all from one sample in a study of cytomegalovirus exposure and HLA in healthy donors. The data were produced by immunoSEQ multiplex PCR, yet TCRdb's version contains in-frame clones alone and is incomplete. The sample holds over 100,000 clones, 88% seen once. Sequenced sample: PBMCs. The source is a woman aged 18-30 years in good health and CMV-seropositive. CDR3s include the opening cysteine and the closing phenylalanine or tryptophan.

V gene: TRBV7-9; CDR3 protein: CASSPTGSVGYGYTF
V gene: TRBV7-2; CDR3 protein: CASSLSSGGGQPQHF
V gene: TRBV15; CDR3 protein: CATSRGASYEQYF
V gene: TRBV7-2; CDR3 protein: CASSQRTGGVTDTQYF
V gene: TRBV4-1; CDR3 protein: CASSQAHRRNNEKLFF
V gene: TRBV4-3; CDR3 protein: CASSQDSGTYEQYF
V gene: TRBV30; CDR3 protein: CACPSRGQGSSEQFF
V gene: TRBV6-5; CDR3 protein: CASSSRTLVYEQYF
V gene: TRBV6-6; CDR3 protein: CASSYSPSQETQYF
V gene: TRBV27; CDR3 protein: CASSLWSLDTGELFF
V gene: TRBV5-1; CDR3 protein: CASSKGQGAGSTEAFF
V gene: TRBV29-1; CDR3 protein: CSASPGKGQPQHF
V gene: TRBV7-8; CDR3 protein: CASSLGLTTDTQYF
V gene: TRBV6-1; CDR3 protein: CASSAPGQGMFGYTF
V gene: TRBV9; CDR3 protein: CASSPGGGTGNQPQHF
V gene: TRBV21-1; CDR3 protein: CASSKTRLKIQPQHF
V gene: TRBV13; CDR3 protein: CASSSRQVGTGELFF
V gene: TRBV7-3; CDR3 protein: CASSLQGAGANVLTF
V gene: TRBV5-6; CDR3 protein: CASSFTPQGGTTNEKLFF
V gene: TRBV30; CDR3 protein: CAWSDRPSTDTQYF
V gene: TRBV9; CDR3 protein: CASSPGTSGSADTQYF
V gene: TRBV4-3; CDR3 protein: CASSQDLRGRISGNTIYF
V gene: TRBV7-9; CDR3 protein: CASSVPQGTLNNEQFF
V gene: TRBV10-3; CDR3 protein: CAISDPSADNSPLHF
V gene: TRBV4-1; CDR3 protein: CASSQVGQRTYGYTF